Given below is one T cell receptor (beta chain) in context. It lacks a known antigen. Base qualities are missing; no much larger clone stands one base away. The source of the sample is a study of PD-1 blockade in mismatch repair-deficient tumors listed by TCRdb under 2017. About the investigation overall: Between late 2013 and September 2016, 90 or so consecutive patients with 11 to 12 mismatch repair-deficient cancer types, all previously treated and progressing, were enrolled in the trial. Tumor-associated T cell clones were tracked in the peripheral blood of patients responding to PD-1 blockade by deep sequencing of TCR CDR3 regions. Summary of the overall study and its limitations: Tumor-resident clones, often undetectable in blood before treatment, expanded rapidly after pembrolizumab and then contracted, generally before radiologic responses.

Trimming accounts for 2 bases at V and 5 bases at J, while the number of junction bases matched to no gene is 8. Sequences LGHNT (CDR1) and FRNRAP (CDR2) are obtained from the germline V gene. Including cysteine and phenylalanine, the CDR3 has 16 amino acids. The sequence is cut down to CDR3 DNA, 48 bases in frame from base 1. Mismatch repair deficiency in every enrolled patient was established by polymerase chain reaction or immunohistochemistry. A few patients who responded to pembrolizumab therapy underwent TCR sequencing. The phase II trial prospectively tested pembrolizumab PD-1 blockade in advanced mismatch repair-deficient cancers regardless of tissue of origin. Peripheral blood T cell samples were collected serially, before PD-1 blockade began and at several time points afterward. Blood sampling time points were reported as weeks after the first dose of pembrolizumab. Library construction relied on the immunoSEQ multiplex PCR assay. The source is immuneACCESS, and TCRdb retained only in-frame sequences with V and J called. Part of the clones is not carried over; for the studies checked, unresolved V genes explain less than half of this, and the remainder is unexplained. The sample has approximately 15,000 clones on record, roughly 88% of them singletons. The ten largest clones add up to 1.8% of the sample.

This TCR came from an adult with mismatch repair-deficient cancer. The material was PBMCs, obtained about 15 weeks after starting pembrolizumab. The chain is encoded by TRBV12-5 joined to TRBJ1-5, with TRBD1 identical over 8 junction bases. Read as DNA, the sequence is TGTGCTAGTGGTTTGCTTCCGGGACAGGAGGATCAGCCCCAGCATTTT. This yields the protein CASGLLPGQEDQPQHF. With the portions outside the CDR3 filled from the reference TRBV12-5 and TRBJ1-5 genes, the complete variable region becomes DARVTQTPRHKVTEMGQEVTMRCQPILGHNTVFWYRQTMMQGLELLAYFRNRAPLDDSGMPKDRFSAEMPDATLATLKIQPSEPRDSAVYFCASGLLPGQEDQPQHFGDGTRLSIL.